The 24 T cell receptor beta chains below all came from one sample that was sequenced in a study of cytomegalovirus exposure and HLA in healthy donors. With 60 Vbeta and 13 Jbeta primers, the PCR was carried out. Data came from immunoSEQ multiplex PCR; TCRdb stores just in-frame clones and leaves some out. The repertoire has approximately 120,000 clones, approximately 71% of them found once; the top ten carry around 3.3%. Sequencing input: PBMCs. Source of these receptors: a woman in her fifties or sixties in good health and CMV-seronegative.

The rearrangement uses TRBV7-2 and TRBJ2-3; possibly TRBD2 for D (6 bases). Trimming cost V 5 bases and J 4 bases, with 25 bases left between them. The CDR3 runs 18 residues. CDR1 is SGHTA and CDR2 is FQGNSA in the germline V gene. For the CDR3, the DNA is TGTGCCAGCAGCCTTAGGAAGTTGGAGGGGTTTTTCCCAGATACGCAGTATTTT. Protein: CASSLRKLEGFFPDTQYF.

The gene calls are TRBV7-2 and TRBJ1-4, with D possibly being TRBD1 (6 bases). In germline, CDR1 is SGHTA, CDR2 FQGNSA. This CDR3 has 17 residues. Trimming took 1 base from V and 6 from J, leaving 18 bases between them. CDR3 loop: CASSLGGSVQGYEKLFF. The CDR3 nucleotides are TGTGCCAGCAGCTTAGGGGGTAGCGTCCAGGGGTATGAAAAACTGTTTTTT.

The chain uses TRBV2 and TRBJ2-5; no firm D call. TRBJ2-7 explains the end of the DNA better; the J call may be wrong. The germline CDR1 and CDR2 sequences are SNHLY and FYNNEI. This CDR3 has 11 amino acids. This CDR3 reads CASRDGHEQYF. CDR3 in DNA: TGTGCCAGCAGGGATGGACACGAGCAGTACTTC.

The rearrangement links TRBV28 to TRBJ2-1; perhaps TRBD2 as D (6 bases). The V gene's germline CDR1 is MDHEN and CDR2 SYDVKM. The V end lost 4 bases, the J end lost 5 bases, and 21 bases lay between the germline ends. The CDR3 is 17 amino acids. CDR3 protein: CASSSPPSEGPHNEQFF. CDR3 nucleotides: TGTGCCAGCAGTTCCCCGCCTAGCGAAGGACCCCACAATGAGCAGTTCTTC.

This clone was detected a few times. The V call is TRBV18, the J call TRBJ1-4, with a weak D call TRBD1 (6 bases). The germline gives CDR1 KGHSH, CDR2 LQKENI. V gave up 1 base and J gave up 8 bases, with 11 bases separating them. The CDR3 runs to 14 residues. The CDR3 DNA is TGTGCCAGCTCACCACGAACAGGGAAAGAAAAACTGTTTTTT. Protein: CASSPRTGKEKLFF.

V and J are TRBV15 and TRBJ1-1, with D possibly matching TRBD1 (6 bases). Trimming shortened V by 3 bases and J by 2 bases, and 19 bases separated the two germline ends. Germline values: CDR1 LNHNV, CDR2 YYDKDF (reference sequence). This CDR3 spans 17 amino acids. The CDR3 DNA reads as TGTGCCACCAGCAGCCGGGACAAACAGCCCTCCAACACTGAAGCTTTCTTT. Its translation is CATSSRDKQPSNTEAFF.

This rearrangement joins TRBV7-2 to TRBJ1-2, with 7 bases matching TRBD1. CDR3 length: 15 amino acids. J gave up 2 bases and V 4 bases, and 7 bases lay outside the gene matches. The germline V gene encodes CDR1 SGHTA and CDR2 FQGNSA. In nucleotides, the CDR3 is TGTGCCAGCAGCTCAGAGGGACAGCCCAACTATGGCTACACCTTC. Protein sequence: CASSSEGQPNYGYTF.

The gene calls are TRBV28 and TRBJ2-5, with TRBD2 matching 9 bases. This CDR3 comprises 16 residues. Germline V gene sequence: CDR1 MDHEN, CDR2 SYDVKM. V dropped 4 bases and J dropped 5; count of bases not matched to a gene: 11. CDR3 sequence (DNA): TGTGCCAGCAGTTCCAAATTAGCGGGAGCGCGGGAGACCCAGTACTTC. It translates to CASSSKLAGARETQYF.

The count of this clone is one. The V call is TRBV15, the J call TRBJ1-5, with 7 bases identical to TRBD1. The junction had 5 bases not matched to a gene; V was cut back by 6 bases and J by 3 bases. The CDR3 covers 14 residues. Germline lookup yields CDR1 LNHNV and CDR2 YYDKDF (reference sequence). In nucleotides, the CDR3 is TGTGCCACCAGTTGGGGACAGATCAATCAGCCCCAGCATTTT. Translated, it gives CATSWGQINQPQHF.

The sample holds a few counts of this clone. The V and J genes are TRBV6-5 and TRBJ1-3; D remains ambiguous. The CDR3 has 15 amino acids. Per germline, CDR1 MNHEY and CDR2 SVGAGI. V lost 6 bases and J 7 bases, leaving 19 bases between the germline ends. For the CDR3, the DNA is TGTGCCAGCAGCCGCCAGGTGTTTATCCGGAACACCATATATTTT. Amino acid sequence: CASSRQVFIRNTIYF.

V is TRBV6-5 and J is TRBJ1-2, with a tentative D call TRBD1 (6 bases). Germline lookup yields CDR1 MNHEY and CDR2 SVGAGI. This CDR3 contains 14 residues. The germline V and J ends were trimmed by 0 bases and 6 bases, with 11 bases remaining between them. The CDR3 nucleotides are TGTGCCAGCAGTTACTCGGCAGGGGATGATGGCTACACCTTC. Translated: CASSYSAGDDGYTF.

This rearrangement joins TRBV5-4 to TRBJ1-4; D ambiguous. The length of the CDR3 is 14 residues. The V end lost 4 bases, the J end lost 7 bases, and 14 bases lay between the germline ends. Germline V gene data show CDR1 as SGHNT and CDR2 as YYREEE (reference sequence). CDR3 region: CASSQLGNSEKLFF. DNA of the CDR3: TGTGCCAGCAGCCAACTCGGGAACAGTGAAAAACTGTTTTTT.

The chain employs TRBV29-1 and TRBJ2-1; 11 bases fit TRBD2. Per the germline V gene, CDR1 is SQVTM and CDR2 is ANQGSEA. The CDR3 totals 15 residues. V was pared by 7 bases and J by 0 bases, with 5 bases of the junction left unmatched. CDR3 in amino acids: CSAAGLAASYNEQFF. The CDR3 DNA is TGCAGCGCCGCGGGACTAGCGGCCTCCTACAATGAGCAGTTCTTC.

V is TRBV7-3 and J is TRBJ2-1, with a tentative D call TRBD2 (6 bases). From germline, CDR1 is SGHTA and CDR2 FQGTGA. This CDR3 region has 13 residues. V was shortened by 6 bases and J by 10 bases, with 16 bases between the two germline ends. CDR3 coding DNA: TGTGCCAGCAGTCGATTAACGGGAGTAGAGCAGTTCTTC. Its protein is CASSRLTGVEQFF.

The J gene is TRBJ1-1, the V gene TRBV27; 9 bases agree with TRBD1. V was pared by 2 bases and J by 5 bases, with 3 bases of the junction left unmatched. Germline values: CDR1 MNHEY, CDR2 SMNVEV (reference sequence). The CDR3 runs 14 residues. CDR3 bases: TGTGCCAGCAGTTTAAGGACAGGGGTGACTGAAGCTTTCTTT. The encoded protein is CASSLRTGVTEAFF.

The CDR3 is CASSLIFAVNEKLFF. The CDR3 nucleotides are TGTGCCAGCTCACTGATCTTCGCGGTTAATGAAAAACTGTTTTTT. This chain uses TRBV18 with TRBJ1-4; D gene unclear. Trimming removed 4 bases at V and 4 bases at J, with 13 bases between. Per the germline V gene, CDR1 is KGHSH and CDR2 is LQKENI. CDR3 length: 15 amino acids.

J is TRBJ2-1 and V is TRBV10-3; 9 nucleotides line up with TRBD1. Per the germline V gene, CDR1 is ENHRY and CDR2 is SYGVKD. The CDR3 covers 14 residues. Trimming removed 6 bases from V and 5 bases from J; junction bases left unmatched: 5. CDR3 sequence (DNA): TGTGCCATCAGAGACAGGGACAGGGACAATGAGCAGTTCTTC. Its protein is CAIRDRDRDNEQFF.

The gene calls are TRBV5-4 and TRBJ1-1; D uncertain. The CDR3 length is 14 residues. V was clipped by 0 bases and J by 4 bases, with 10 bases between them. Germline assignment: CDR1 SGHNT and CDR2 YYREEE (reference sequence). Here the CDR3 DNA reads TGTGCCAGCAGCTTGGCCACGGCGGCCACTGAAGCTTTCTTT. Encoded protein: CASSLATAATEAFF.

About this clone: The junction departs from the called germline gene at one end, perhaps through a read error. V is TRBV7-9 and J is TRBJ1-2; D gene ambiguous. CDR1 is SEHNR and CDR2 is FQNEAQ in the germline V gene (reference sequence). The CDR3 extends over 14 amino acids. Here the CDR3 reads CSSSLVWEIDGYTF. CDR3 coding DNA: TGTTCCAGCAGCTTAGTATGGGAGATTGATGGCTACACCTTC.

This clone was detected only a few times. The chain carries TRBV28 and TRBJ1-1; maybe TRBD1 (5 bases). This CDR3 is built from 14 residues. Trimming left V 6 bases short and J 6 bases short, with 17 bases between. Germline CDR1 is MDHEN and CDR2 is SYDVKM. CDR3 sequence: CASRLRGAGSEAFF. The CDR3 bases are TGTGCCAGCAGGCTTAGGGGCGCTGGTTCTGAAGCTTTCTTT.

The V call is TRBV5-1, the J call TRBJ2-7; TRBD2 might be the D (5 bases). The CDR3 spans 15 residues. The V end lost 1 base, the J end lost 4 bases, and 15 bases lay between the germline ends. Germline V CDR1 and CDR2: SGHRS, YFSETQ. CDR3 residues: CASSLLSGIEYEQYF. The CDR3 DNA reads as TGCGCCAGCAGCTTGCTCTCGGGGATTGAGTACGAGCAGTACTTC.

V gene TRBV30 combines with J gene TRBJ2-2; TRBD2 aligns across 7 bases. Germline trimming cut 2 bases from V and 0 bases from J; bases unmatched to any gene: 9. This CDR3 has 17 amino acids. Germline V gene lookup returns CDR1 GTSNPN and CDR2 SVGIG (reference sequence). The CDR3 protein is CAWSTRSSGANTGELFF. CDR3 bases: TGTGCCTGGAGTACTCGGTCCAGCGGGGCGAACACCGGGGAGCTGTTTTTT. Looking up the rest from reference TRBV30 and TRBJ2-2 gives the full variable domain: SQTIHQWPATLVQPVGSPLSLECTVEGTSNPNLYWYRQAAGRGLQLLFYSVGIGQISSEVPQNLSASRPQDRQFILSSKKLLLSDSGFYLCAWSTRSSGANTGELFFGEGSRLTVL.

The chain links TRBV4-3 to TRBJ2-5, with D possibly TRBD1 on 5 matching bases. The CDR3 covers 12 residues. V gave up 8 bases and J gave up 3 bases, with 10 bases separating them. Germline CDR1 and CDR2: LGHNA and YSLEER. The CDR3 region has the DNA TGCGCCAGCTCTGTGACAGAAGAGACCCAGTACTTC. Translation gives CASSVTEETQYF.

The rearrangement joins TRBV27 to TRBJ2-1, with 9 bases that match TRBD2. The ends lost 2 bases at V and 6 bases at J; junction bases unmatched: 5. The CDR3 sequence is 15 residues long. The germline gives CDR1 MNHEY, CDR2 SMNVEV (reference sequence). CDR3 sequence: CASSLVAGASNEQFF. The CDR3 coding sequence is TGTGCCAGCAGTTTAGTAGCGGGAGCCTCCAATGAGCAGTTCTTC.